This passage covers 3 T cell receptor beta chains from one sample sequenced in a study of blood T cell repertoires in COVID-19. The data were produced by immunoSEQ multiplex PCR, yet TCRdb's version contains in-frame clones alone and is incomplete. Of some 250,000 clones in the sample, 80% to 90% were seen once. The sequenced sample consisted of peripheral blood. These receptors were obtained from a woman of 80 years or more with COVID-19, enrolled during active disease.

The J gene is TRBJ1-3, the V gene TRBV30; TRBD1 agrees at 9 bases. Germline V lookup: CDR1 GTSNPN, CDR2 SVGIG (reference sequence). The J segment lost 4 bases and the V segment lost 1 base, leaving 5 bases of the junction unmatched. There are 15 residues in the CDR3. The CDR3 nucleotides read TGTGCCTGGAGTGAACAGGGGGCATCCGGAAACACCATATATTTT. This translates into CAWSEQGASGNTIYF.

This chain joins TRBV9 and TRBJ1-3, with D hard to call. This CDR3 is built from 14 residues. Trimming took 3 bases from V and 0 from J, leaving 7 bases between them. Germline lookup yields CDR1 SGDLS and CDR2 YYNGEE. CDR3 region: CASSAVPSGNTIYF. In DNA, the CDR3 is TGTGCCAGCAGCGCAGTCCCCTCTGGAAACACCATATATTTT.

This clone was detected only once. The rearrangement joins TRBV7-2 to TRBJ2-7, with 10 bases fitting TRBD1. The CDR3 length is 15 residues. V lost 0 bases and J lost 5; bases outside the gene matches: 4. Germline CDR1 and CDR2: SGHTA and FQGNSA. The DNA for the CDR3 is TGTGCCAGCAGCTTAGCGATGACAGGGGGCCACGAGCAGTACTTC. It specifies CASSLAMTGGHEQYF.